These 29 T cell receptor beta chains were sequenced from one sample in a study of tumor and adjacent non-tumor tissue in lung cancer. A modified ARM-PCR protocol with three rounds of nested PCR amplified TCRbeta. MiXCR, run by TCRdb on the multiplex PCR reads, gives a single entry per CDR3 protein. The repertoire holds about 200,000 distinct CDR3 sequences, 70% to 75% seen once, with almost 25% in the top ten. No cell sorting was done before RNA was extracted from the tissue. Source material: lung tumor tissue. These receptors were obtained from a man between 60 and 70 years old with non-small cell lung cancer.

Remarks on this clonotype: Relative to the germline gene, one junction end is altered; a read error may explain this. V gene TRBV29-1 combines with J gene TRBJ2-3; D ambiguous. Looked up from germline, CDR1 is SQVTM and CDR2 is ANQGSEA. The CDR3 is made up of 12 amino acids. In DNA form, the CDR3 reads TGCAGCGTACACTTGAACACAGATACGCATTATTTT. Protein product: CSVHLNTDTHYF.

Comments on this clonotype: Compared with germline, one end of the junction differs, possibly owing to a read error. J is TRBJ2-1 and V is TRBV6-5, with D perhaps TRBD1 (6 bases). This CDR3 is built from 14 residues. The germline V gene has CDR1 MNHEY and CDR2 SVGAGI. The CDR3 nucleotides are TGTACCAGCAGTCTTAACAGGGCTTACAATGAGCGGTTCTTC. Translating gives CTSSLNRAYNERFF.

The CDR3 DNA reads TGTGCCAGCATTCCGCAGAGTCCCTACGAGCAGTACTTC. Protein sequence: CASIPQSPYEQYF. V and J are TRBV6-1 and TRBJ2-7; D unclear. CDR1 and CDR2 (germline): MNHNS, SASEGT. V was clipped by 7 bases and J by 2 bases, with 12 bases between them. This CDR3 has 13 amino acids.

V is TRBV20-1 and J is TRBJ2-3; D remains ambiguous. V lost 1 base to trimming and J lost 5 bases, with 13 bases between them. CDR3 length: 14 residues. Per the germline V gene, CDR1 is DFQATT and CDR2 is SNEGSKA (reference sequence). The CDR3 spells CSARAAIGRDTQYF. The CDR3 nucleotides read TGCAGTGCTAGAGCGGCTATCGGCAGAGATACGCAGTATTTT.

This clonotype was counted ten times or more. This chain joins TRBV11-2 and TRBJ1-1; D unclear. Per germline, CDR1 SGHAT and CDR2 FQNNGV. This CDR3 contains 14 residues. V lost 1 base, J lost 1 base, and 7 bases lay in between. CDR3 coding DNA: TGTGCCAGCAGCTTAGTACAGACGAACACTGAAGCTTTCTTT. This gives the protein CASSLVQTNTEAFF.

With regard to this clonotype: One end of the junction does not line up with germline, which may come from a read error. V gene TRBV5-6 combines with J gene TRBJ2-2, with TRBD2 as a possible D gene (5 bases). Per germline, CDR1 SGHDT and CDR2 YYEEEE. This CDR3 contains 16 residues. The CDR3 protein is CASSRLGRVSTGELFF. Written as DNA, the CDR3 is TGTGCTAGCAGCCGTCTTGGGCGGGTAAGCACCGGGGAGCTGTTTTTT.

Note on this clonotype: This is likely a read error, given that the CDR3 carries no conserved phenylalanine or tryptophan at its end. CDR3 amino acids: CASTGGLAGDDQFL. The CDR3 region has the DNA TGTGCCAGCACCGGAGGACTAGCGGGGGATGATCAGTTCCTC. The V gene is TRBV5-4, the J gene TRBJ2-1; 13 bases are a match to TRBD2. This CDR3 is built from 14 residues. Looked up from germline, CDR1 is SGHNT and CDR2 is YYREEE (reference sequence).

This chain links TRBV12-3 or TRBV12-4 with TRBJ2-5, with D possibly matching TRBD1 (5 bases). The V and J ends lost 6 bases and 4 bases respectively, with 21 bases between them. The length of the CDR3 is 16 residues. Here the CDR3 reads CASRPRHGAYRETQYF. The CDR3 DNA follows: TGTGCCAGCAGACCCAGACATGGGGCTTACCGAGAGACCCAGTACTTC.

To note about this clonotype: The junction does not match germline at one end; this may be a read error. The chain links TRBV4-3 to TRBJ2-7, with D possibly being TRBD2 (6 bases). Germline V gene lookup returns CDR1 LGHNA and CDR2 YSLEER. This CDR3 has 14 amino acids. CDR3 nucleotides: TGCGCCAGCAGCCTTTGGACTACCTCCTACGAGGAGTACTTC. Protein sequence: CASSLWTTSYEEYF.

With respect to this clonotype: Sequence at one end of the junction differs from germline and may be a read error. V usage is TRBV6-1 and J usage is TRBJ2-7, with D perhaps matching TRBD1 (6 bases). This CDR3 has 16 amino acids. Germline V CDR1 and CDR2: MNHNS, SASEGT. CDR3 DNA: TGTGACAGCAGTTACACCTCGACAGGAGCCTCCTACGAGCAGTACTTC. Protein: CDSSYTSTGASYEQYF.

On this clonotype itself: Its ends do not fully match the called genes, so a read error is possible. This rearrangement joins TRBV4-1 to TRBJ2-7, with TRBD2 matching over 7 bases. In germline, CDR1 is MGHRA, CDR2 YSYEKL. The CDR3 length is 17 residues. As DNA, the CDR3 is TGCGCCAGCAGCCCCCCCTCGGGGGGTTCGTACGCCTACGTGCAGTACTTC. This encodes CASSPPSGGSYAYVQYF.

In regard to this clonotype: Its ends do not fully match the called genes, so a read error is possible. The chain couples TRBV6-6 to TRBJ2-7, with 8 bases lining up with TRBD2. The CDR3 is 14 amino acids. Germline V lookup: CDR1 MNHNY, CDR2 SVGAGI (reference sequence). The CDR3 coding sequence is TGTGCCTGCAGTTACGGAGGGACTAGTACGGAACAGTACTTC. Protein sequence: CACSYGGTSTEQYF.

Concerning this clonotype itself: The junction differs from germline at one of its ends, possibly a read error. The chain uses TRBV11-3 and TRBJ2-1, with D possibly being TRBD2 (7 bases). Germline CDR1 reads SGHNT; CDR2 reads YENEEA. The CDR3 has 15 residues. The CDR3 reads CASNPEGGRSNEHFF. Written as DNA, the CDR3 is TGTGCCAGCAACCCCGAGGGGGGGCGAAGCAATGAGCACTTCTTC.

As for this clonotype: A much larger clone is a single base away; this may be a read error. This likely comes from a read error, as the CDR3 has no conserved phenylalanine or tryptophan at its end. J is TRBJ2-5 and V is TRBV20-1; 8 nucleotides match TRBD2. Germline CDR1 reads DFQATT; CDR2 reads SNEGSKA (reference sequence). This CDR3 has 14 amino acids. J lost 5 bases, V lost 1 base, and 6 bases had no gene match. The CDR3 protein is CSARASGGRETQYL. The DNA for the CDR3 is TGCAGTGCTAGAGCCAGCGGGGGTCGGGAGACCCAGTACTTG.

This clonotype is a singleton in its sample. A much larger clone is a single base away; this may be a read error. The chain uses TRBV6-1 and TRBJ1-1; 7 bases are a match to TRBD1. Germline V gene data show CDR1 as MNHNS and CDR2 as SASEGT. The CDR3 is 13 amino acids. The CDR3 is CASRTGQADEDFF. CDR3 nucleotides: TGTGCCAGTAGAACCGGACAGGCCGATGAAGATTTCTTT.

In its sample, this clonotype was seen many times. V gene TRBV6-6 combines with J gene TRBJ2-7; 11 bases fit TRBD2. The germline gives CDR1 MNHNY, CDR2 SVGAGI (reference sequence). This CDR3 spans 15 amino acids. After removal of 5 bases from V and 7 bases from J, the junction contained 10 bases not matched to a gene. CDR3 coding DNA: TGTGCCAGCAGTCTTGGACTAGCGGGCAGTGGGGAGCAGTACTTC. Its translation is CASSLGLAGSGEQYF.

In regard to this clonotype: With a much larger clone just one base away, this may be a read error. The rearrangement links TRBV6-5 to TRBJ2-3; D unresolved. The end of the DNA aligns better with TRBJ1-5, so the J call may be wrong. Germline CDR1 and CDR2: MNHEY and SVGAGI. The CDR3 has 13 residues. CDR3 loop: CASSYDGTAAQHF. CDR3 bases: TGTGCCAGCAGTTATGATGGAACGGCCGCGCAGCATTTT.

V and J are TRBV20-1 and TRBJ1-2; the D is unclear. The V and J ends lost 1 base and 4 bases respectively, with 4 bases between them. Germline V gene sequence: CDR1 DFQATT, CDR2 SNEGSKA (reference sequence). The CDR3 loop spans 11 amino acids. This CDR3 reads CSARAVYGYTF. The CDR3 nucleotides are TGCAGTGCTAGAGCTGTCTATGGCTACACCTTC.

V usage is TRBV11-2 and J usage is TRBJ2-5; a possible D gene is TRBD1 (5 bases). Germline CDR1 SGHAT, CDR2 FQNNGV. The V end was cut by 5 bases, the J end by 1 base, with 14 bases between. This CDR3 has 15 residues. This chain's CDR3 is CASSVVGDCQETQYF. DNA of the CDR3: TGTGCCAGCAGCGTAGTAGGGGATTGCCAAGAGACCCAGTACTTC. The full variable domain, rest sourced from reference TRBV11-2 and TRBJ2-5, is EAGVAQSPRYKIIEKRQSVAFWCNPISGHATLYWYQQILGQGPKLLIQFQNNGVVDDSQLPKDRFSAERLKGVDSTLKIQPAKLEDSAVYLCASSVVGDCQETQYFGPGTRLLVL.

About this clonotype: This CDR3 is missing its conserved last phenylalanine or tryptophan, likely due to a read error. The chain is built from TRBV6-5 and TRBJ2-1, with D perhaps matching TRBD1 (6 bases). The CDR3 runs 15 residues. The germline V and J ends were trimmed by 8 bases and 5 bases, with 19 bases remaining between them. Germline-derived CDR1 and CDR2 are MNHEY and SVGAGI. The chain's CDR3 is CASCNSRGRNNEQFS. The CDR3 DNA reads as TGTGCCAGCTGTAATAGCAGGGGAAGAAACAATGAGCAGTTCTCC.

For this clonotype: A read error is likely, as this CDR3 ends without the conserved phenylalanine or tryptophan. The chain uses TRBV11-1 and TRBJ2-1, with TRBD2 matching 11 bases. There are 17 residues in the CDR3. CDR1 and CDR2 from the germline V gene are SGHAT and FQDESV (reference sequence). The DNA of the CDR3 is TGTACCAGCAGCTTATCTAGGCTAGCGGGAGGCAACAATGAGCAGTTCCTC. Protein product: CTSSLSRLAGGNNEQFL.

About this clonotype itself: This clone may be a read error of a much larger clone one base away. V is TRBV6-5 and J is TRBJ2-2; D is ambiguous. Germline CDR1 MNHEY, CDR2 SVGAGI. CDR3 size: 16 residues. DNA of the CDR3: TGTGCCAGAAGTTACTCTAAGCGTCAGTACACCGGGGAGCTGTTTTTT. It codes for CARSYSKRQYTGELFF.

This clonotype was observed once. Mismatch with germline at one junction end may stem from a read error. The J gene is TRBJ2-3, the V gene TRBV20-1; D is possibly TRBD1 (6 bases). Germline CDR1 and CDR2: DFQATT and SNEGSKA (reference sequence). The CDR3 has 14 amino acids. The CDR3 protein is CSTRGGRKTGTQYF. The DNA for the CDR3 is TGCAGTACTAGAGGCGGACGGAAGACAGGTACGCAGTACTTT.

In regard to this clonotype: One end of the junction does not line up with germline, which may come from a read error. The V call is TRBV6-2 or TRBV6-3, the J call TRBJ2-1, with 8 bases aligning to TRBD2. The germline V gene encodes CDR1 MNHEY and CDR2 SVGEGT. The CDR3 runs 15 residues. The CDR3: CTSSPGLASINEQFF. CDR3 DNA sequence: TGTACCAGCAGTCCCGGACTAGCTAGTATCAATGAGCAGTTCTTC.

The chain is built from TRBV6-5 and TRBJ1-1, with D uncertain. The V end was cut by 0 bases, the J end by 1 base, with 6 bases between. Germline CDR1 and CDR2: MNHEY and SVGAGI. The CDR3 consists of 14 residues. CDR3 sequence reads: CASSYSRWNTEAFF. CDR3 bases: TGTGCCAGCAGTTACTCCCGATGGAACACTGAAGCTTTCTTT.

As to this clonotype: A much more abundant neighbour one base away suggests this may be a read error. This chain uses TRBV5-6 with TRBJ2-1; weak D call: TRBD2 (5 bases). Germline CDR1 is SGHDT and CDR2 is YYEEEE. The CDR3 extends over 16 amino acids. Trimming stripped 0 bases from V and 6 bases from J, with 16 bases between. The CDR3 DNA is TGTGCCAGCAGCTTGGTAGGAACGGGAATAGTCAATGAGCAGTTCTTC. Protein: CASSLVGTGIVNEQFF.

A single count supports this clonotype. V is TRBV12-3 or TRBV12-4 and J is TRBJ2-1, with D unresolved. This CDR3 comprises 13 residues. V was pared by 3 bases and J by 8 bases, with 11 bases between. The CDR3 nucleotides read TGTGCCAGCAGTTTTTCGCAGCTCGATGAGCAGTTCTTC. This encodes CASSFSQLDEQFF.

Notes on this clonotype: An end of the junction does not agree with germline; a read error may underlie this. The chain combines TRBV24-1 with TRBJ2-1, with a possible D match to TRBD2 (6 bases). Germline loops: CDR1 KGHDR, CDR2 SFDVKD. The CDR3 covers 16 residues. This CDR3 is CATRDLRGGSYNEQFF. CDR3 sequence (DNA): TGTGCCACCAGAGATTTGCGGGGAGGCTCCTACAATGAGCAGTTCTTC.

Worth noting for this clonotype: The final CDR3 position lacks the conserved phenylalanine or tryptophan, pointing to a likely read error. The V call is TRBV4-3, the J call TRBJ1-2; no clear D. This CDR3 region has 12 residues. The germline V gene encodes CDR1 LGHNA and CDR2 YSLEER. The CDR3 loop is CASSRDPAGYTL. As DNA, the CDR3 is TGTGCCAGCAGCCGTGACCCGGCGGGCTACACCTTG.